This T cell receptor (beta chain) was profiled in a study of T cell responses to AZD1222 COVID-19 vaccine. About the research overall: Second doses that came at about 4 or about 12 weeks were put together. The study's findings and limits: It should be noted that donors were predominantly white British and more often female, and clonal diversity was possibly underestimated.

Details on this clone: As yet, its antigen is unknown.

Trimming removed 1 base from V and 6 bases from J, with 6 bases in between. The germline gives CDR1 SEHNR, CDR2 FQNEAQ (reference sequence). CDR3 size: 12 residues. Assay: immunoSEQ multiplex PCR; the TCRdb copy retains only in-frame clones and omits some. The table lists 95,000 to 100,000 clones, around 84% of them singletons. The chain joins TRBV7-9 to TRBJ1-1; tentatively, D is TRBD1 (5 bases). This TCR came from an adult in good health. Sequences were derived from peripheral blood, sampled on day 0 of AZD1222 vaccination. The CDR3 coding sequence is TGTGCCAGCAGCTTAGTACAGGCTGAAGCTTTCTTT. It codes for CASSLVQAEAFF.